The T cell receptor (beta chain) described here comes from a study of T cells after yellow fever vaccination. This CDR3 is 16 amino acids long. V lost 4 bases and J lost 7; bases outside the gene matches: 13. CDR1 is SGHRS, CDR2 YFSETQ, per germline. Study-wide findings and caveats: On re-exposure, the response was weaker but peaked faster, at day 5 versus 15.

Of note for this clonotype: Its antigen remains unidentified.

As TCR cDNA was made by 5'RACE template switching, a universal primer site and UMIs were added. MiXCR was run by TCRdb on the 5' RACE reads, yielding one entry per CDR3 protein. The repertoire holds fewer than 450,000 distinct CDR3 sequences, approximately 4% seen once, with around 24% in the top ten. Specimen: PBMCs, collected 5 days after the yellow fever booster vaccination. The receptor comes from a man younger than 30 who received the YFV17D yellow fever vaccine. The J gene is TRBJ1-5, the V gene TRBV5-1; 8 bases are shared with TRBD1. The CDR3 is CASSLNPGQGGQPQHF. The CDR3 DNA is TGCGCCAGCAGCCTTAACCCCGGACAGGGTGGGCAGCCCCAGCATTTT.